The clone carrying this T cell receptor (beta chain) occurred a few times. The data are from a study of patients and donors after allogeneic stem cell transplantation. MiXCR was run by TCRdb on the RT-PCR reads, yielding one entry per CDR3 protein. Counted here are about 74,000 distinct CDR3 sequences, about a quarter occurring once; the ten biggest clones make up about 26%. Germline V CDR1 and CDR2: SGHVS, FQNEAQ. The V end lost 5 bases, the J end lost 4 bases, and 11 bases lay between the germline ends. The CDR3 is 13 residues long. The material sequenced was blood, either unsorted or a sorted T cell fraction (not recorded which). The receptor's source is a human donor who was either an allogeneic HSCT recipient or a stem cell or donor lymphocyte infusion donor (not recorded which). It is not recorded whose cells these are; they may come from a transplant donor. V usage is TRBV7-8 and J usage is TRBJ1-2, with D unclear. CDR3 nucleotides: TGTGCCAGCAGCCCCGGCCAAAGCTATGGCTACACCTTC. Residues: CASSPGQSYGYTF.